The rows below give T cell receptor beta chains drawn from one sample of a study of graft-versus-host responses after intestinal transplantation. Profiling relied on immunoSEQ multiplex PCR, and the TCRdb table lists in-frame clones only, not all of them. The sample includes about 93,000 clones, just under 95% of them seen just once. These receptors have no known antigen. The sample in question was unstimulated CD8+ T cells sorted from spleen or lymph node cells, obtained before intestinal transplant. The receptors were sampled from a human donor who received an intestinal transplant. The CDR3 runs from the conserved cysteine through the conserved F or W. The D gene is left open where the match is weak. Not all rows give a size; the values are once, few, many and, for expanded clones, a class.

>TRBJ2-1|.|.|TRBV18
TGTGCCAGCTCACCATCTTACAGGGAGATCTTCGATGAGCAGTTCTTC
CASSPSYREIFDEQFF
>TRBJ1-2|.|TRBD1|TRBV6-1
TGTGCCAGCAGTGAATGGCGGCAGGGGGACGCCTATGGCTACACCTTC
CASSEWRQGDAYGYTF
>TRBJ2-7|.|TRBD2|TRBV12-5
TGTGCTAGTGGTTTGTCAGGGACTAGCGGCGAGCAGTACTTC
CASGLSGTSGEQYF
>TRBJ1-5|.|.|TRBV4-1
TGCGCCAGCAGCCAGACAAATAGCAATCAGCCCCAGCATTTT
CASSQTNSNQPQHF
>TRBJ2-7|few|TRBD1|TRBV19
TGTGCCAGTAGTATTTTCGGGACAGGGGGCAAACTTCCAATGTACGAGCAGTACTTC
CASSIFGTGGKLPMYEQYF
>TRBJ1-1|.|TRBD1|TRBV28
TGTGCCAGCAGTTTGGTATGGAGGGGGCAGGTGAACACTGAAGCTTTCTTT
CASSLVWRGQVNTEAFF
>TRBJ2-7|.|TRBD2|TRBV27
TGTGCCAGCAGTCTGACTAGCGGGGGTACCTACGAGCAGTACTTC
CASSLTSGGTYEQYF
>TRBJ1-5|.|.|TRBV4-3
TGCGCCAGCAGCCAAGATCGCGTTTCGGGTCAGCCCCAGCATTTT
CASSQDRVSGQPQHF
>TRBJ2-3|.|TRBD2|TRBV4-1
TGCGCCAGCAGGACTAGCGGTCGAACAGATACGCAGTATTTT
CASRTSGRTDTQYF
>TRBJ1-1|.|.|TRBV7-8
TGTGCCAGCAGTCTTAACACTGAAGCTTTCTTT
CASSLNTEAFF
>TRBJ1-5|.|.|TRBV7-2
TGTGCCCCATACTCACGACAGAATAGTTCTTTTTGGGTGGATCAGCCCCAGCATTTT
CAPYSRQNSSFWVDQPQHF
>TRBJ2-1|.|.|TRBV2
TGTGCCAGCAGTTTCAACGTCGGTGTGAAGAATGAGCAGTTCTTC
CASSFNVGVKNEQFF
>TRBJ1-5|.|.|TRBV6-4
TGTGCCAGCACCGACGGAGAAGGATTTGGCAATCAGCCCCAGCATTTT
CASTDGEGFGNQPQHF
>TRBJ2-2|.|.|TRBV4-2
TGTGCCAGCAGCCAAGAAGCAGGGAACACCGGGGAGCTGTTTTTT
CASSQEAGNTGELFF
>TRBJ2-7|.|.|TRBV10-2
TGCGCCAGCAGAGCAGGGTACGCCTACGAGCAGTACTTC
CASRAGYAYEQYF
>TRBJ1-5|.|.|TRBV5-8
TGTGCCAGCAGCTTAGTAACAGGGCAACAGCCCCAGCATTTT
CASSLVTGQQPQHF
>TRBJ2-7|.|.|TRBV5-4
TGTGCCAGCAGCTTGGTCGCTAGCGCTGACTACGAGCAGTACTTC
CASSLVASADYEQYF
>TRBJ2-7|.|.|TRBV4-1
TGCGCCAGCAGCCAAGGGCGGAACTCCTACGAGCAGTACTTC
CASSQGRNSYEQYF
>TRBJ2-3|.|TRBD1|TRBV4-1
TGCGCCAGCAGCCAAGTCGACAGGGGTACAGATACGCAGTATTTT
CASSQVDRGTDTQYF
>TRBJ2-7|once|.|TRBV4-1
TGCGCCAGCAGCCAAGGTGGCGGAGGCACCTACGAGCAGTACTTC
CASSQGGGGTYEQYF
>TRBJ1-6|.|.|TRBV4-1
TGCGCCAGCAGCCCCCCAACAGGGAACTCACCCCTCCACTTT
CASSPPTGNSPLHF
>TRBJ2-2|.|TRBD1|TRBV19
TGTGCCAGTAGTATCCGAGGACAGGGGGGAGGGGAGCCCGGGGAGCTGTTTTTT
CASSIRGQGGGEPGELFF
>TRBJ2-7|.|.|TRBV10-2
TGCGCCAGCAGCCCTGCCTACGAGCAGTACTTC
CASSPAYEQYF
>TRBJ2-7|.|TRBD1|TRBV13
TGTGCCAGCAGCCCCCTTGGGACAGCCTACGAGCAGTACTTC
CASSPLGTAYEQYF
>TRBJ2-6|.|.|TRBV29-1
TGCAGCGTTGTAGAGGGAGGAGTCTCTGGGGCCAACGTCCTGACTTTC
CSVVEGGVSGANVLTF
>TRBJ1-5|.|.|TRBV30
TGTGCCTGGAGTGTAGGGCCCGGGGGTTATCAGCCCCAGCATTTT
CAWSVGPGGYQPQHF
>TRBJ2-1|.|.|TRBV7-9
TGTGCCAGCAGCTGGGGGGGCGATGAGCAGTTCTTC
CASSWGGDEQFF
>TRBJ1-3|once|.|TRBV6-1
TGTGCCAGCAGTGGGGCGGGGGGAGGACTGATGGACACCATATATTTT
CASSGAGGGLMDTIYF
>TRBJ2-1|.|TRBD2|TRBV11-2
TGTGCCAGCAGCTTAGAGACTAGCGGGGATGGTCATGAGCAGTTCTTC
CASSLETSGDGHEQFF